Detailed here is one T cell receptor beta chain. Its antigen is currently unknown. In germline, CDR1 is WSHSY, CDR2 SAAADI. This CDR3 has 13 amino acids. V lost 6 bases to trimming and J lost 0 bases, with 7 bases between them. Data came from immunoSEQ multiplex PCR; TCRdb stores just in-frame clones and leaves some out. Among roughly 120,000 clones, about 86% were seen once, and the ten largest hold around 17%. This entry is derived from a study of T cell responses to AZD1222 COVID-19 vaccine. General study findings and limits: Recipients of AZD1222 seropositive at baseline numbered only 6 or 7.

This sequence joins TRBV10-2 and TRBJ2-3, with TRBD2 as a possible D gene (5 bases). Material: peripheral blood, obtained 28 days after the second AZD1222 dose. The TCR comes from an adult who received the AZD1222 COVID-19 vaccine. The CDR3 DNA sequence: TGCGCCAGCAGAAGGACTAGCACAGATACGCAGTATTTT. Its translation: CASRRTSTDTQYF.